In this sample, the clone carrying this TCR beta chain turned up a few times. Its specificity is unknown. This sample is drawn from a study of vaccination and CD4 T cells after COVID-19. Study context: Control cultures received a CEFX pool, an HIV-1 Nef pool, or no peptide.

Treatment indicated: approximately nine-day PBMC culture with coronavirus spike peptide pools or control peptides (ViraFEST assay). CD4+ T lymphocytes from the unexposed donor were collected before the COVID-19 pandemic (2011-2018). TCR sequencing followed the expansion of antigen-specific T cells with peptide pools in ViraFEST. Days 3 and 7 were when half the medium was replaced with fresh IL-2 medium. Germline CDR1 and CDR2: SGHDT and YYEEEE. The V and J ends lost 4 bases and 6 bases, in that order; junction bases with no gene match: 13. This CDR3 comprises 16 residues. Sequenced with the Oncomine TCR Beta short-read assay was DNA taken from cultured CD4+ T cells. TCRdb re-analysed the PCR reads in MiXCR, keeping a single row per CDR3 protein. The sample has around 1,900 distinct CDR3 sequences; roughly 15% are singletons.

This receptor was identified in a human donor in good health. This chain uses TRBV5-6 with TRBJ1-1, with 9 nucleotides matching TRBD1. Sequencing input: CD4+ T cells from blood, cultured in vitro. The CDR3 reads CASSPYLQGASAEAFF. CDR3 in DNA: TGTGCCAGCAGCCCATATCTACAGGGGGCTAGTGCTGAAGCTTTCTTT.